A selection of T cell receptor beta chains follows, all from one sample in a study of blood T cell repertoires in COVID-19. Generated by immunoSEQ multiplex PCR, the TCRdb table keeps only in-frame clones and is missing some. Here the sample spans 160,000 or so clones, around 83% being singletons. Sequenced material: peripheral blood. The receptors originated from a man aged 35 to 55 with acute or convalescent COVID-19. Both conserved end residues are part of each CDR3. A D gene is named only where the DNA matches it firmly. Size tells how often a clone was seen (once, few, many) or the class of an expanded clone, and some rows leave it out.

j_gene	abundance	v_gene	d_gene	CDR3nt	CDR3aa
TRBJ1-1	.	TRBV5-8	TRBD1	TGTGCCGGAAATAGGGGGCGCCGGGTGAACACTGAAGCTTTCTTT	CAGNRGRRVNTEAFF
TRBJ2-7	few	TRBV4-3	TRBD1	TGCGCCAGCAGCCAAGACATGGACAGGGGTCGCGAGCAGTACTTC	CASSQDMDRGREQYF
TRBJ2-7	once	TRBV11-2	TRBD2	TGTGCCAGCAGCCGCAGCGGGGGGGCCATCGAGCAGTACTTC	CASSRSGGAIEQYF
TRBJ1-2	.	TRBV5-1	TRBD1	TGCGCCAGCAGCTCGACAGGGGAAGGCTATGGCTACACCTTC	CASSSTGEGYGYTF
TRBJ2-5	.	TRBV19	.	TGTGCCAGTAGTACAGGCGGACTCGGGGAAGAGACCCAGTACTTC	CASSTGGLGEETQYF
TRBJ2-1	many	TRBV4-1	.	TGCGCCAGCAGCCAAAACAACGATGAGCAGTTCTTC	CASSQNNDEQFF
TRBJ2-1	few	TRBV29-1	TRBD1	TGCAGCGGGACAGGGAGATACAATGAGCAGTTCTTC	CSGTGRYNEQFF
TRBJ1-3	.	TRBV3-1/TRBV3-2	.	TGTGCCAGCAGCTACAGGGTTGGAAACACCATATATTTT	CASSYRVGNTIYF
TRBJ1-1	few	TRBV15	.	TGTGCCACCAGCAGAGATCCGGGGAGTGGTGACACTGAAGCTTTCTTT	CATSRDPGSGDTEAFF
TRBJ2-7	once	TRBV3-1/TRBV3-2	.	TGTGCCAGCAGCCAAGGGTGGGGGGGCACCTACGAGCAGTACTTC	CASSQGWGGTYEQYF
TRBJ1-4	.	TRBV6-1	.	TGTGCCAGCAGTGAAAAGGGAGAACATAACCTAATTAATGAAAAACTGTTTTTT	CASSEKGEHNLINEKLFF
TRBJ2-5	.	TRBV12-3/TRBV12-4	.	TGTGCCAGCAGTTTATCTGGGCGTCAGACCCAGTACTTC	CASSLSGRQTQYF
TRBJ2-3	.	TRBV7-3	TRBD2	TGTGCCAGCAGCCAAAGCGGGGGAGGGGCAGATACGCAGTATTTT	CASSQSGGGADTQYF
TRBJ1-4	.	TRBV6-5	.	TGTGCCAGCAGTCCGGACACCTATGAAAAACTGTTTTTT	CASSPDTYEKLFF
TRBJ1-4	.	TRBV5-1	.	TGCGCCAGCAGCTTGGCCCGAGGGGAAAAACTGTTTTTT	CASSLARGEKLFF
TRBJ1-5	.	TRBV5-1	.	TGCGCCAGCAGCCAGGGGACGGGCAATCAGCCCCAGCATTTT	CASSQGTGNQPQHF
TRBJ2-1	.	TRBV5-4	.	TGTGCCAGCAGCTTGGGACAGGTATCAGATGAGCAGTTCTTC	CASSLGQVSDEQFF
TRBJ1-5	.	TRBV12-3/TRBV12-4	.	TGTGCCAGCAGTTTCGACAGCAAACAGCCCCAGCATTTT	CASSFDSKQPQHF
TRBJ1-1	.	TRBV28	.	TGTGCCAGCAGTCTTAACGGGGGGAACACTGAAGCTTTCTTT	CASSLNGGNTEAFF
TRBJ2-2	.	TRBV7-9	.	TGTGCCAGCATCCCCCCCGGGGAAACCGGGGAGCTGTTTTTT	CASIPPGETGELFF
TRBJ2-5	.	TRBV7-6	.	TGTGCCAGCAGCCCTAGCCCAGTGGAGACCCAGTACTTC	CASSPSPVETQYF
TRBJ1-1	once	TRBV5-6	TRBD1	TGTGCCAGCAGCTCCGGGACAGGGGTAACCACTGAAGCTTTCTTT	CASSSGTGVTTEAFF
TRBJ1-3	.	TRBV14	.	TGTGCCAGCAGCCAACTAGCGGGGTCCTCCTCTGGAAACACCATATATTTT	CASSQLAGSSSGNTIYF
TRBJ2-7	.	TRBV7-9	.	TGTGCCAGCAGCTTAATTGTGGGACTCTCCTACGAGCAGTACTTC	CASSLIVGLSYEQYF